A selection of T cell receptor beta chains follows, all from one sample in a study of somatic mutations in cytotoxic T cells in rheumatoid arthritis. Only in-frame clones appear in the TCRdb table, and some are missing; sequencing was by immunoSEQ multiplex PCR. The repertoire holds about 25,000 clones, with about 81% as singletons. The sequencing input was CD8+ T cells sorted from blood. These TCRs come from a man aged 50 to 60 in good health. CDR3s include the opening cysteine and the closing phenylalanine or tryptophan. D genes are given only for firm matches. Rows give clone size only sometimes, using once, few, many, or a class for an expanded clone.

v_gene: TRBV11-2
len: 15
d_gene: TRBD2
abundance: -
j_gene: TRBJ2-7
CDR3aa: CASSGRRAGVNEQYF
CDR3nt: TGTGCCAGCAGCGGTCGAAGAGCGGGAGTGAACGAGCAGTACTTC

v_gene: TRBV13
len: 16
d_gene: TRBD2
abundance: -
j_gene: TRBJ2-7
CDR3aa: CASSLGGGRVDNEQYF
CDR3nt: TGTGCCAGCAGCTTAGGGGGCGGGAGGGTTGACAACGAGCAGTACTTC

v_gene: TRBV11-2
len: 15
d_gene: TRBD1
abundance: -
j_gene: TRBJ1-4
CDR3aa: CASSLGDRASEKLFF
CDR3nt: TGTGCCAGCAGCTTAGGAGACAGGGCCTCTGAAAAACTGTTTTTT

v_gene: TRBV5-1
len: 11
d_gene: -
abundance: few
j_gene: TRBJ2-7
CDR3aa: CASSSSYEQYF
CDR3nt: TGCGCCAGCAGCTCCTCCTACGAGCAGTACTTC

v_gene: TRBV27
len: 16
d_gene: -
abundance: -
j_gene: TRBJ2-3
CDR3aa: CASSLHRERGTDTQYF
CDR3nt: TGTGCCAGCAGTTTACACAGGGAGAGGGGCACAGATACGCAGTATTTT

v_gene: TRBV9
len: 16
d_gene: TRBD2
abundance: once
j_gene: TRBJ2-7
CDR3aa: CASSFSPGLAFTEQYF
CDR3nt: TGTGCCAGCAGTTTTTCCCCCGGACTAGCGTTCACCGAGCAGTACTTC

v_gene: TRBV10-3
len: 15
d_gene: -
abundance: -
j_gene: TRBJ1-5
CDR3aa: CAISAVDGVAQPQHF
CDR3nt: TGTGCCATCAGTGCAGTCGATGGGGTAGCTCAGCCCCAGCATTTT

v_gene: TRBV6-6
len: 16
d_gene: -
abundance: -
j_gene: TRBJ1-3
CDR3aa: CASSYSWGRRGNTIYF
CDR3nt: TGTGCCAGCAGTTACTCCTGGGGGCGCCGAGGAAACACCATATATTTT

v_gene: TRBV7-9
len: 14
d_gene: -
abundance: -
j_gene: TRBJ2-2
CDR3aa: CASSPGRPLGELFF
CDR3nt: TGTGCCAGCAGCCCCGGACGTCCCCTTGGGGAGCTGTTTTTT

v_gene: TRBV25-1
len: 15
d_gene: -
abundance: -
j_gene: TRBJ1-3
CDR3aa: CASSDGQGNRNTIYF
CDR3nt: TGTGCCAGCAGTGACGGGCAGGGGAATAGAAACACCATATATTTT

v_gene: TRBV4-2
len: 17
d_gene: TRBD2
abundance: -
j_gene: TRBJ2-1
CDR3aa: CASSQEAAGGAYNEQFF
CDR3nt: TGTGCCAGCAGCCAAGAGGCAGCGGGAGGGGCCTACAATGAGCAGTTCTTC

v_gene: TRBV7-9
len: 14
d_gene: -
abundance: -
j_gene: TRBJ2-2
CDR3aa: CASSLSGNTGELFF
CDR3nt: TGTGCCAGCAGCTTATCGGGTAACACCGGGGAGCTGTTTTTT

v_gene: TRBV4-1
len: 15
d_gene: -
abundance: -
j_gene: TRBJ2-7
CDR3aa: CASSQASASSYEQYF
CDR3nt: TGCGCCAGCAGCCAGGCTAGCGCGAGCTCCTACGAGCAGTACTTC

v_gene: TRBV13
len: 14
d_gene: -
abundance: -
j_gene: TRBJ2-7
CDR3aa: CASSSVAAPYEQYF
CDR3nt: TGTGCCAGCAGCTCAGTAGCGGCGCCCTACGAGCAGTACTTC

v_gene: TRBV9
len: 13
d_gene: -
abundance: -
j_gene: TRBJ2-7
CDR3aa: CASSVGSSYEQYF
CDR3nt: TGTGCCAGCAGCGTAGGTAGCTCCTACGAGCAGTACTTC

v_gene: TRBV9
len: 12
d_gene: -
abundance: -
j_gene: TRBJ2-1
CDR3aa: CASSDSYNEQFF
CDR3nt: TGTGCCAGCTCGGACTCCTACAATGAGCAGTTCTTC

v_gene: TRBV7-9
len: 15
d_gene: TRBD2
abundance: -
j_gene: TRBJ2-7
CDR3aa: CASSPASGNTYEQYF
CDR3nt: TGTGCCAGCAGCCCAGCTAGCGGAAACACCTACGAGCAGTACTTC

v_gene: TRBV10-3
len: 13
d_gene: -
abundance: -
j_gene: TRBJ1-1
CDR3aa: CAIRSDRNTEAFF
CDR3nt: TGTGCCATCAGATCTGACAGGAACACTGAAGCTTTCTTT

v_gene: TRBV11-1
len: 16
d_gene: -
abundance: -
j_gene: TRBJ2-4
CDR3aa: CASSLSAGGERNIQYF
CDR3nt: TGTGCCAGCAGCTTGTCGGCTGGGGGCGAGAGAAACATTCAGTACTTC

v_gene: TRBV7-9
len: 15
d_gene: -
abundance: -
j_gene: TRBJ2-7
CDR3aa: CASRETGGQVYEQYF
CDR3nt: TGTGCCAGCCGTGAAACGGGAGGACAGGTCTACGAGCAGTACTTC

v_gene: TRBV27
len: 14
d_gene: TRBD2
abundance: -
j_gene: TRBJ2-7
CDR3aa: CASSLLAGGYEQYF
CDR3nt: TGTGCCAGCAGTTTGTTAGCGGGAGGTTACGAGCAGTACTTC

v_gene: TRBV2
len: 19
d_gene: -
abundance: -
j_gene: TRBJ1-1
CDR3aa: CASRPNLGERVGMNTEAFF
CDR3nt: TGTGCCAGCAGGCCCAATTTAGGGGAAAGGGTTGGGATGAACACTGAAGCTTTCTTT

v_gene: TRBV7-2
len: 14
d_gene: TRBD1
abundance: -
j_gene: TRBJ1-2
CDR3aa: CASSSGTGLGGYTF
CDR3nt: TGTGCCAGCAGCTCCGGGACAGGGTTGGGCGGCTACACCTTC

v_gene: TRBV7-9
len: 13
d_gene: -
abundance: once
j_gene: TRBJ2-7
CDR3aa: CASSPREKYEQYF
CDR3nt: TGTGCCAGCAGCCCCAGGGAGAAATACGAGCAGTACTTC

v_gene: TRBV10-3
len: 13
d_gene: -
abundance: -
j_gene: TRBJ2-7
CDR3aa: CAISESDNYEQYF
CDR3nt: TGTGCCATCAGTGAGTCAGACAACTACGAGCAGTACTTC

v_gene: TRBV27
len: 13
d_gene: -
abundance: -
j_gene: TRBJ2-1
CDR3aa: CASSLPGGNEQFF
CDR3nt: TGTGCCAGCAGTTTGCCCGGGGGCAATGAGCAGTTCTTC

v_gene: TRBV4-1
len: 14
d_gene: TRBD1
abundance: -
j_gene: TRBJ2-1
CDR3aa: CASSLGQGGEEQFF
CDR3nt: TGCGCCAGCAGCCTGGGACAGGGGGGGGAGGAGCAGTTCTTC

v_gene: TRBV4-1
len: 14
d_gene: -
abundance: -
j_gene: TRBJ2-5
CDR3aa: CASSQAGSAETQYF
CDR3nt: TGCGCCAGCAGCCAAGCAGGGTCGGCAGAGACCCAGTACTTC

v_gene: TRBV7-9
len: 13
d_gene: TRBD1
abundance: -
j_gene: TRBJ1-2
CDR3aa: CASSRDRAYGYTF
CDR3nt: TGTGCCAGCAGCCGCGACAGGGCCTATGGCTACACCTTC

v_gene: TRBV28
len: 15
d_gene: TRBD2
abundance: -
j_gene: TRBJ2-7
CDR3aa: CASSQGLAGVYEQYF
CDR3nt: TGTGCCAGCAGCCAAGGTCTAGCGGGAGTTTACGAGCAGTACTTC

v_gene: TRBV13
len: 14
d_gene: -
abundance: once
j_gene: TRBJ1-1
CDR3aa: CASSPQAGYTEAFF
CDR3nt: TGTGCCAGCAGCCCACAAGCAGGGTACACTGAAGCTTTCTTT

v_gene: TRBV4-1
len: 15
d_gene: -
abundance: -
j_gene: TRBJ2-7
CDR3aa: CASSSRWAATYEQYF
CDR3nt: TGCGCCAGCAGCTCTCGATGGGCCGCAACCTACGAGCAGTACTTC

v_gene: TRBV7-8
len: 16
d_gene: -
abundance: once
j_gene: TRBJ2-1
CDR3aa: CASSLLTRIMGNEQFF
CDR3nt: TGTGCCAGCAGCTTACTCACTAGAATCATGGGCAATGAGCAGTTCTTC

v_gene: TRBV4-1
len: 15
d_gene: -
abundance: -
j_gene: TRBJ2-7
CDR3aa: CASSRAVTGAYEQYF
CDR3nt: TGCGCCAGCAGCCGAGCCGTTACGGGGGCCTACGAGCAGTACTTC

v_gene: TRBV7-9
len: 13
d_gene: TRBD1
abundance: -
j_gene: TRBJ2-7
CDR3aa: CASSPDRGREQYF
CDR3nt: TGTGCCAGCAGCCCCGACAGGGGGCGCGAGCAGTACTTC

v_gene: TRBV5-1
len: 17
d_gene: -
abundance: -
j_gene: TRBJ1-1
CDR3aa: CASSLASYGNMNTEAFF
CDR3nt: TGCGCCAGCAGCTTGGCCTCCTACGGTAACATGAACACTGAAGCTTTCTTT

v_gene: TRBV20-1
len: 11
d_gene: -
abundance: -
j_gene: TRBJ2-2
CDR3aa: CSALSAGELFF
CDR3nt: TGCAGTGCCCTGTCAGCCGGGGAGCTGTTTTTT

v_gene: TRBV30
len: 14
d_gene: -
abundance: -
j_gene: TRBJ2-7
CDR3aa: CAWSVMGRYYEQYF
CDR3nt: TGTGCCTGGAGTGTGATGGGGAGGTATTACGAGCAGTACTTC

v_gene: TRBV21-1
len: 12
d_gene: -
abundance: few
j_gene: TRBJ2-4
CDR3aa: CASPGTVGIQYF
CDR3nt: TGTGCCAGCCCTGGGACGGTGGGCATTCAGTACTTC

v_gene: TRBV10-3
len: 15
d_gene: TRBD1
abundance: -
j_gene: TRBJ2-5
CDR3aa: CAISDRDRGDGTQYF
CDR3nt: TGTGCCATCAGTGATAGGGACAGGGGGGACGGGACCCAGTACTTC

v_gene: TRBV5-8
len: 16
d_gene: TRBD1
abundance: -
j_gene: TRBJ1-2
CDR3aa: CASSFGQGHSIYGYTF
CDR3nt: TGTGCCAGCAGCTTCGGACAGGGCCACTCTATCTATGGCTACACCTTC